This TCR beta chain appears in the sequencing data of a study of cytotoxic CD8 clonotypes in ibrutinib-treated CLL. Concerning this clone itself: What it recognizes is unknown.

Study-level findings and limits: Rare overall, public clonotypes shrank or held steady under therapy. Starting clonality was above that of age-matched healthy donors and tracked circulating CD8+ T-cell counts. Rising at ibrutinib response, clonality subsequently fell back toward baseline at progression.

Clones were sequenced by immunoSEQ multiplex PCR, and TCRdb holds only the in-frame ones, with some missing. The sample includes fewer than 400,000 clones, about 61% of them seen just once. About 2.2 micrograms of genomic DNA (from cryopreserved PBMCs) were used for TCR beta libraries. Germline CDR1 SGHTA, CDR2 FQGNSA. After removal of 1 base from V and 6 bases from J, the junction contained 6 bases not matched to a gene. The CDR3 sequence is 14 residues long. The rearrangement links TRBV7-2 to TRBJ2-7, with 7 positions matching TRBD2. The TCR comes from a human donor with chronic lymphocytic leukemia. The sample was PBMCs, taken after 36 months of ibrutinib treatment. The CDR3 is CASSLEAGRVEQYF. CDR3 DNA: TGTGCCAGCAGCTTAGAAGCGGGGAGGGTCGAGCAGTACTTC.